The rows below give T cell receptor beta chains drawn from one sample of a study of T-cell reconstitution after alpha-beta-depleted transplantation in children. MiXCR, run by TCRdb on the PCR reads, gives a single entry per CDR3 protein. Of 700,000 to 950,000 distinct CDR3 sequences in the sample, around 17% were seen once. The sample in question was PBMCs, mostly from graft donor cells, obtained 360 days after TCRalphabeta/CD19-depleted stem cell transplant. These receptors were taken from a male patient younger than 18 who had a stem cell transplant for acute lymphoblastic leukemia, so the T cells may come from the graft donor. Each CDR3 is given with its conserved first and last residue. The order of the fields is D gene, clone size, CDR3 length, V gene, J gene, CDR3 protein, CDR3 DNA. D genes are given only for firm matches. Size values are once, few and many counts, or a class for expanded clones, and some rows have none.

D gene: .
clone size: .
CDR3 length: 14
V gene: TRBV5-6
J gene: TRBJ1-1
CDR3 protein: CASSLTDWDTEAFF
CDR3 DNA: TGTGCCAGCAGCTTGACGGATTGGGACACTGAAGCTTTCTTT

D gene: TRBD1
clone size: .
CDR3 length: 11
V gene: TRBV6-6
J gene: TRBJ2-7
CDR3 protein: CASSKTGKQYF
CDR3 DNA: TGTGCCAGCAGTAAGACAGGGAAGCAGTACTTC

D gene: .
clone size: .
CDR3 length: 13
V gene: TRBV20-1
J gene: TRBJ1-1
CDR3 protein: CSARNAANTEAFF
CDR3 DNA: TGCAGTGCTAGAAACGCAGCGAACACTGAAGCTTTCTTT

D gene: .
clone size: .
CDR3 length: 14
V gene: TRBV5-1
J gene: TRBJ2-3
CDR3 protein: CASRSQESTDTQYF
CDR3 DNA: TGCGCCAGCAGGAGCCAGGAGAGCACAGATACGCAGTATTTT

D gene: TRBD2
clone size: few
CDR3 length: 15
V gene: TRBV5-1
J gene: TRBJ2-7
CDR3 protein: CASSLVSSGNVEQYF
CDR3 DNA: TGCGCCAGCAGCTTGGTTTCTAGCGGGAATGTCGAGCAGTACTTC

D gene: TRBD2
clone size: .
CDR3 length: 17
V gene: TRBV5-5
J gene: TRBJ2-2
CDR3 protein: CASSSGTSGRNTGELFF
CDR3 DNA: TGTGCCAGCAGCTCGGGCACAAGCGGGAGGAACACCGGGGAGCTGTTTTTT

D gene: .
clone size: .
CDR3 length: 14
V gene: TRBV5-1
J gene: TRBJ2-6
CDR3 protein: CASSWEFGANVLTF
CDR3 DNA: TGCGCCAGCAGTTGGGAGTTTGGGGCCAACGTCCTGACTTTC

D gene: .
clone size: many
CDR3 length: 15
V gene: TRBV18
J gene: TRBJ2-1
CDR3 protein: CASSPRESSYNEQFF
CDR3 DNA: TGTGCCAGCAGCCCTAGGGAAAGCTCCTACAATGAGCAGTTCTTC

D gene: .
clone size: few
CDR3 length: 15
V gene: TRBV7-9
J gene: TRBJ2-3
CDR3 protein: CASSLLTGTTDTQYF
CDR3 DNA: TGTGCCAGCAGCTTGTTGACAGGTACCACAGATACGCAGTATTTT

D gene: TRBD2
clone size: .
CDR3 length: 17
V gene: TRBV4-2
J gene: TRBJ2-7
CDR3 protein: CASSQDHPAGGTYEQYF
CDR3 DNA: TGTGCCAGCAGCCAAGACCATCCAGCGGGAGGGACCTACGAGCAGTACTTC

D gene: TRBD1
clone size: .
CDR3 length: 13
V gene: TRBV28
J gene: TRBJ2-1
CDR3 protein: CASGRQGMNEQFF
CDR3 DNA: TGTGCCAGCGGAAGACAGGGAATGAATGAGCAGTTCTTC

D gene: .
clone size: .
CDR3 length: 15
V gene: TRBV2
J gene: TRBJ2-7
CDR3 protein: CASRRTEALWDEQYF
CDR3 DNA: TGTGCCAGCAGAAGGACGGAAGCACTATGGGACGAGCAGTACTTC

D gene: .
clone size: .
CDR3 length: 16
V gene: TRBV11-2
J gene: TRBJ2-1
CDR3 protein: CASSPGRLRSYNEQFF
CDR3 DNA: TGTGCCAGCAGCCCGGGACGGCTACGCTCCTACAATGAGCAGTTCTTC

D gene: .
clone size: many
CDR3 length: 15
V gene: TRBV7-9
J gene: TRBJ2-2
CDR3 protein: CASSLGTKNTGELFF
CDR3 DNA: TGTGCCAGCAGCTTAGGGACAAAGAACACCGGGGAGCTGTTTTTT

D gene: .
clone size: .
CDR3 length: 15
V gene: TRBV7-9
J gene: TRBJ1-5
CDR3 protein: CASSPIGTSNQPQHF
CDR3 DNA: TGTGCCAGCAGCCCAATAGGGACAAGCAATCAGCCCCAGCATTTT

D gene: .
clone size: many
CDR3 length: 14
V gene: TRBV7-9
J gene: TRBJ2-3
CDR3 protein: CASSVEQVTDTQYF
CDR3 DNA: TGTGCCAGCAGCGTGGAGCAGGTCACAGATACGCAGTATTTT

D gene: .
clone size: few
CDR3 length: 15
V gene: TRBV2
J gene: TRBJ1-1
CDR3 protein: CASSEEASMNTEAFF
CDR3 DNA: TGTGCCAGCAGTGAAGAGGCAAGCATGAACACTGAAGCTTTCTTT

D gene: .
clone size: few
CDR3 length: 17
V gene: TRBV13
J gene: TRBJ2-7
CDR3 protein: CASSLQLWRQNSYEQYF
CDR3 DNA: TGTGCCAGCAGCTTACAACTTTGGCGGCAGAACTCCTACGAGCAGTACTTC

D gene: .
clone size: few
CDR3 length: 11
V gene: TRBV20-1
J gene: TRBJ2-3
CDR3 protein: CSASQGDTQYF
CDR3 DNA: TGCAGTGCTAGTCAGGGAGATACGCAGTATTTT

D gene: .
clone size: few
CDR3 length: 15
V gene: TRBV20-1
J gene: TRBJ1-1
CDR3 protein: CSARDPGTFNTEAFF
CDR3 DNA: TGCAGTGCTAGAGATCCCGGGACATTTAACACTGAAGCTTTCTTT

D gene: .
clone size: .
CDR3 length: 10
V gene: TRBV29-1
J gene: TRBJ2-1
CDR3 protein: CSVEVGEQFF
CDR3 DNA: TGCAGCGTTGAAGTGGGGGAGCAGTTCTTC

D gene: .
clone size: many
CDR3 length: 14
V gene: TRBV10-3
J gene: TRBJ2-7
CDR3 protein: CAISVAGTSYEQYF
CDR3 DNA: TGTGCCATCAGTGTAGCCGGGACCTCCTACGAGCAGTACTTC

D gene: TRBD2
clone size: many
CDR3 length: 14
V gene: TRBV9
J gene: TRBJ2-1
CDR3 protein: CASSPGLAYNEQFF
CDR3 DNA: TGTGCCAGCAGCCCGGGACTAGCATACAATGAGCAGTTCTTC

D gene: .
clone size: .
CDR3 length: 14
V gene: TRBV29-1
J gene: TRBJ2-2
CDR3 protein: CSVGARTDTGELFF
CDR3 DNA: TGCAGCGTGGGGGCGAGGACGGACACCGGGGAGCTGTTTTTT

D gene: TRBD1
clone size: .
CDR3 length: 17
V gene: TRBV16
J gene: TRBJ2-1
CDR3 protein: CASSLQWVGTGMDEQFF
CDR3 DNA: TGTGCCAGCAGCCTCCAATGGGTAGGGACAGGGATGGATGAGCAGTTCTTC

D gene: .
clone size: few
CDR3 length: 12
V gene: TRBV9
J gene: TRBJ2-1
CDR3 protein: CASSVEGHEQFF
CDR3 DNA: TGTGCCAGCAGCGTAGAAGGTCATGAGCAGTTCTTC

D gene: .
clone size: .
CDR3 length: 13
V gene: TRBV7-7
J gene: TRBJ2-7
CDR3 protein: CASSPDSGWEQYF
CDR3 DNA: TGTGCCAGCAGCCCGGACTCAGGTTGGGAGCAGTACTTC

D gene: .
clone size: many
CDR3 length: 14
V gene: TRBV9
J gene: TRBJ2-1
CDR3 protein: CASSIGGPYNEQFF
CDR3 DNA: TGTGCCAGCAGCATAGGGGGTCCCTACAATGAGCAGTTCTTC

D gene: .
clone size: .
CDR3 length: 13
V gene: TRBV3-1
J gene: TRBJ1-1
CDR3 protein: CASSQGGPTEAFF
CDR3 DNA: TGTGCCAGCAGCCAAGGGGGGCCGACTGAAGCTTTCTTT

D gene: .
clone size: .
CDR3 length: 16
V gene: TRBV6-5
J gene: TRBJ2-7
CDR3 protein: CASSYSAGAPSYEQYF
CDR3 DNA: TGTGCCAGCAGTTACTCGGCGGGGGCCCCCTCCTACGAGCAGTACTTC

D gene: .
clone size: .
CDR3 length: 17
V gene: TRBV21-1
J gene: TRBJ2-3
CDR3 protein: CASSRSRGLFGTDTQYF
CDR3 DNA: TGTGCCAGCAGCAGGTCCAGGGGGCTTTTTGGCACAGATACGCAGTATTTT

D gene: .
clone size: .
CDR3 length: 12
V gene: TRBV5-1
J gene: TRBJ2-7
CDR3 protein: CASGLVPYEQYF
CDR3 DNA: TGCGCCAGTGGGCTAGTTCCCTACGAGCAGTACTTC

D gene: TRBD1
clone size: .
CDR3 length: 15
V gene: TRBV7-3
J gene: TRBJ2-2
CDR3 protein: CASSVRQGSGGELFF
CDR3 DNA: TGTGCCAGCAGCGTCCGACAGGGAAGTGGCGGGGAGCTGTTTTTT

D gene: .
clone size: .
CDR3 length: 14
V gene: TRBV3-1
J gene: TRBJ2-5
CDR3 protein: CASSQDPSRETQYF
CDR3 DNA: TGTGCCAGCAGCCAAGATCCTAGCCGGGAGACCCAGTACTTC

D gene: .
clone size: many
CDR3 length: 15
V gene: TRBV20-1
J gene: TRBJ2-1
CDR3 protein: CSAGWSTSSYNEQFF
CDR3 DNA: TGCAGTGCCGGGTGGAGCACGAGCTCCTACAATGAGCAGTTCTTC

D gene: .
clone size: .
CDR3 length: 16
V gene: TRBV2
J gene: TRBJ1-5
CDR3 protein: CASSERTHPGGQPQHF
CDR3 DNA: TGTGCCAGCAGTGAAAGGACCCACCCCGGAGGCCAGCCCCAGCATTTT

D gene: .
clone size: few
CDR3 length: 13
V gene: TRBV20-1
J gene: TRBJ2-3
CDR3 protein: CSARRGLEDTQYF
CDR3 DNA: TGCAGTGCTCGGAGGGGGCTGGAAGATACGCAGTATTTT

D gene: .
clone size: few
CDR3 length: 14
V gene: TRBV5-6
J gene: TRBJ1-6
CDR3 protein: CASSLGTGNSPLHF
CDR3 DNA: TGTGCCAGCAGCTTGGGTACAGGGAATTCACCCCTCCACTTT

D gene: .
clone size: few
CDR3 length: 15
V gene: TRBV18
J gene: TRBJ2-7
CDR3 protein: CASSPPAKGGDEQYF
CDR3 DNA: TGTGCCAGCTCACCACCGGCGAAGGGGGGCGACGAGCAGTACTTC

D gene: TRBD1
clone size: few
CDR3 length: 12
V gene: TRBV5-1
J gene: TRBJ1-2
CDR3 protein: CASADRDYGYTF
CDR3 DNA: TGCGCCAGCGCGGACAGGGACTATGGCTACACCTTC

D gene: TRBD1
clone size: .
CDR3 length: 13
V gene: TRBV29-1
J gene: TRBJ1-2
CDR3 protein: CSAQTGGWYGYTF
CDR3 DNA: TGCAGCGCCCAGACAGGGGGCTGGTATGGCTACACCTTC

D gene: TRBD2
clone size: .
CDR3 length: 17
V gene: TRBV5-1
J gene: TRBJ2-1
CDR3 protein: CASSYPSGRLYYNEQFF
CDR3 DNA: TGCGCCAGCAGCTACCCTAGCGGGAGGCTCTATTACAATGAGCAGTTCTTC

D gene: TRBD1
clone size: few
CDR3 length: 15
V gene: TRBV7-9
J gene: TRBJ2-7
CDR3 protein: CASSSDRGVEHEQYF
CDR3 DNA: TGTGCCAGCAGCTCGGACAGGGGGGTAGAACACGAGCAGTACTTC

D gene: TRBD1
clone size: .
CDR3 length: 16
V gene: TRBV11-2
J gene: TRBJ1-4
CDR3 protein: CASSFGQVSTNEKLFF
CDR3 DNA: TGTGCCAGCAGCTTCGGACAGGTCTCCACTAATGAAAAACTGTTTTTT

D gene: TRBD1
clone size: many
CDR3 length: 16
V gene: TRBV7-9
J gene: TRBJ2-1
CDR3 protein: CASSLVRDSSYNEQFF
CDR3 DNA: TGTGCCAGCAGCTTAGTCCGGGACAGCTCCTACAATGAGCAGTTCTTC

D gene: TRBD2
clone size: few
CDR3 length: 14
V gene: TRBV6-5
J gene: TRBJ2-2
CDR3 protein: CASSYSGGGGELFF
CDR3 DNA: TGTGCCAGCAGTTACTCGGGGGGGGGCGGGGAGCTGTTTTTT

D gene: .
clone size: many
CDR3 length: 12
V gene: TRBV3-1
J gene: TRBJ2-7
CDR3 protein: CASSQASYEQYF
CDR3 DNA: TGTGCCAGCAGCCAAGCTTCCTACGAGCAGTACTTC

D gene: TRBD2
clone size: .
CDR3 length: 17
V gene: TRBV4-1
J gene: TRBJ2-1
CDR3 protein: CASSHGTSGGSYNEQFF
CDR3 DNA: TGCGCCAGCAGCCATGGGACTAGCGGAGGCTCCTACAATGAGCAGTTCTTC

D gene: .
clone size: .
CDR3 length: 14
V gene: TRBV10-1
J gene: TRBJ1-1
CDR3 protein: CASIKTEMNTEAFF
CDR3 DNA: TGCGCCAGCATTAAGACAGAAATGAACACTGAAGCTTTCTTT

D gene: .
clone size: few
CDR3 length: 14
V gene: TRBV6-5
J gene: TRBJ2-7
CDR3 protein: CASSFRDTPYEQYF
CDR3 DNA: TGTGCCAGCAGTTTCCGGGACACCCCCTACGAGCAGTACTTC

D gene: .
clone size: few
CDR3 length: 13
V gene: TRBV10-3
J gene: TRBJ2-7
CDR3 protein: CAIVGTSSGEQYF
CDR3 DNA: TGTGCCATCGTGGGAACTAGCTCGGGCGAGCAGTACTTC

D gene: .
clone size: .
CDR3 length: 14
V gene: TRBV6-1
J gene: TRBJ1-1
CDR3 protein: CASTEGGRNTEAFF
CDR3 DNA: TGTGCCAGCACCGAAGGGGGGCGGAACACTGAAGCTTTCTTT

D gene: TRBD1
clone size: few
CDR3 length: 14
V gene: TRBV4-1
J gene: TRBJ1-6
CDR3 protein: CASSNRGLASPLHF
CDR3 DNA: TGCGCCAGCAGCAACAGGGGGCTTGCTTCACCCCTCCACTTT